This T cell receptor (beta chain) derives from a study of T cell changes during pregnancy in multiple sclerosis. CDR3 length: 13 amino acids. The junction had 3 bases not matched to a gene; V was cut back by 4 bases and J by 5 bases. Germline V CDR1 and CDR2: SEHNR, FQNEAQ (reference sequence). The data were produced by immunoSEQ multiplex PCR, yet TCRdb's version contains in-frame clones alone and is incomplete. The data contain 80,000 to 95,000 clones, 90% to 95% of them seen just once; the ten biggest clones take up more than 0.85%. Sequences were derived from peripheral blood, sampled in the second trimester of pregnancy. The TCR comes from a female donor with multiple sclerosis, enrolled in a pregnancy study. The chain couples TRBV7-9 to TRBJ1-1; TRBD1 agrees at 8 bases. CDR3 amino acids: CASSWQGATEAFF. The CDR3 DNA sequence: TGTGCCAGCAGCTGGCAGGGGGCTACTGAAGCTTTCTTT.